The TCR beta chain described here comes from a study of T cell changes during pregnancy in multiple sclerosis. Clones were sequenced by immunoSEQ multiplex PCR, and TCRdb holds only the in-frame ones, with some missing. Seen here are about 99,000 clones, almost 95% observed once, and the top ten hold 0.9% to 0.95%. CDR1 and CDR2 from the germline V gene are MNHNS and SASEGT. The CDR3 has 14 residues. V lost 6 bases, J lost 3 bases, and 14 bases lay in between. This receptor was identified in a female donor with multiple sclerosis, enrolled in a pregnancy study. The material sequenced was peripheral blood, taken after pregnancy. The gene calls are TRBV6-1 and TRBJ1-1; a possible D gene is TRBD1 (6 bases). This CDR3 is CASRPPDRHTEAFF. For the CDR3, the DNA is TGTGCCAGCAGACCCCCGGACAGACACACTGAAGCTTTCTTT.